Listed below are T cell receptor beta chains from one sample, sequenced in a study of cytomegalovirus exposure and HLA in healthy donors. Here immunoSEQ multiplex PCR was the method, and the copy in TCRdb shows in-frame clones only, minus some. This sample has around 150,000 clones, with around 74% found just once. The material sequenced was PBMCs. The receptors here all came from a female donor in good health and CMV-seronegative. CDR3s include the opening cysteine and the closing phenylalanine or tryptophan. A D gene is named only where the DNA matches it firmly. The size field is filled for only some rows; it gives once, few, many or a size class.

V gene: TRBV6-5
D gene: TRBD2
J gene: TRBJ2-3
clone size: few
CDR3 protein: CASSYASGVSTDTQYF
CDR3 DNA: TGTGCCAGCAGTTACGCTAGCGGAGTTAGCACAGATACGCAGTATTTT

V gene: TRBV6-6
D gene: .
J gene: TRBJ1-2
clone size: few
CDR3 protein: CASSSDSNYGYTF
CDR3 DNA: TGTGCCAGCAGCTCGGACAGTAACTATGGCTACACCTTC

V gene: TRBV5-4
D gene: .
J gene: TRBJ2-1
clone size: .
CDR3 protein: CASSLTGSTYNEQFF
CDR3 DNA: TGTGCCAGCAGCTTGACAGGGTCCACCTACAATGAGCAGTTCTTC

V gene: TRBV30
D gene: .
J gene: TRBJ1-2
clone size: .
CDR3 protein: CAWSAGSKYYTF
CDR3 DNA: TGTGCCTGGAGTGCAGGATCCAAATACTACACCTTC

V gene: TRBV21-1
D gene: .
J gene: TRBJ1-4
clone size: .
CDR3 protein: CASSQPRRQGTVKLFF
CDR3 DNA: TGTGCCAGCAGCCAACCCAGGAGACAGGGTACGGTAAAACTGTTTTTT

V gene: TRBV28
D gene: .
J gene: TRBJ1-1
clone size: few
CDR3 protein: CASSDYLNTEAFF
CDR3 DNA: TGTGCCAGCAGTGACTATCTGAACACTGAAGCTTTCTTT

V gene: TRBV7-9
D gene: .
J gene: TRBJ1-4
clone size: .
CDR3 protein: CASSIFPGDEKLFF
CDR3 DNA: TGTGCCAGCAGCATTTTTCCGGGAGATGAAAAACTGTTTTTT

V gene: TRBV30
D gene: .
J gene: TRBJ1-6
clone size: .
CDR3 protein: CAWSQYKEDSPLHF
CDR3 DNA: TGTGCCTGGAGTCAGTATAAGGAGGACTCACCCCTCCACTTT

V gene: TRBV7-8
D gene: .
J gene: TRBJ2-1
clone size: .
CDR3 protein: CASSLAGGFEQFF
CDR3 DNA: TGTGCCAGCAGCTTAGCTGGCGGATTCGAGCAGTTCTTC

V gene: TRBV2
D gene: TRBD1
J gene: TRBJ1-2
clone size: once
CDR3 protein: CAGVPGQGAIGYGYTF
CDR3 DNA: TGTGCCGGTGTCCCGGGACAGGGGGCAATCGGCTATGGCTACACCTTC

V gene: TRBV30
D gene: TRBD2
J gene: TRBJ2-2
clone size: .
CDR3 protein: CAWSRAGVRANTGELFF
CDR3 DNA: TGTGCCTGGAGTCGTGCGGGGGTTCGAGCGAACACCGGGGAGCTGTTTTTT

V gene: TRBV12-2
D gene: .
J gene: TRBJ1-2
clone size: .
CDR3 protein: CASRSGLPEGYTF
CDR3 DNA: TGTGCAAGTCGCTCAGGCCTCCCTGAGGGCTACACCTTC

V gene: TRBV5-4
D gene: TRBD2
J gene: TRBJ2-5
clone size: .
CDR3 protein: CASSPLTSGKETQYF
CDR3 DNA: TGTGCCAGCAGCCCGCTGACTAGCGGGAAAGAGACCCAGTACTTC

V gene: TRBV5-1
D gene: TRBD1
J gene: TRBJ2-7
clone size: .
CDR3 protein: CASSLLQGQGDSYEQYF
CDR3 DNA: TGCGCCAGCAGCTTGCTTCAGGGACAGGGGGATTCCTACGAGCAGTACTTC

V gene: TRBV19
D gene: .
J gene: TRBJ1-2
clone size: once
CDR3 protein: CASKLPSSGYTF
CDR3 DNA: TGTGCCAGTAAGCTCCCGTCGAGCGGCTACACCTTC

V gene: TRBV7-9
D gene: .
J gene: TRBJ2-6
clone size: .
CDR3 protein: CASSSSGANVLTF
CDR3 DNA: TGTGCCAGCAGCTCGTCTGGGGCCAACGTCCTGACTTTC

V gene: TRBV9
D gene: .
J gene: TRBJ1-6
clone size: .
CDR3 protein: CASSVVALNSPLHF
CDR3 DNA: TGTGCCAGCAGCGTAGTGGCCCTCAATTCACCCCTCCACTTT

V gene: TRBV19
D gene: TRBD1
J gene: TRBJ2-2
clone size: .
CDR3 protein: CASTTRGQANTGELFF
CDR3 DNA: TGTGCCAGTACCACAAGGGGGCAGGCGAACACCGGGGAGCTGTTTTTT

V gene: TRBV5-4
D gene: TRBD2
J gene: TRBJ2-5
clone size: .
CDR3 protein: CASSNPTSGRVETQYF
CDR3 DNA: TGTGCCAGCAGCAATCCAACTAGCGGGAGGGTGGAGACCCAGTACTTC

V gene: TRBV5-1
D gene: TRBD2
J gene: TRBJ2-3
clone size: .
CDR3 protein: CASSFSGSADTQYF
CDR3 DNA: TGCGCCAGCAGCTTTAGCGGGAGTGCAGATACGCAGTATTTT

V gene: TRBV19
D gene: TRBD1
J gene: TRBJ2-2
clone size: once
CDR3 protein: CASSIGARQGAGELFF
CDR3 DNA: TGTGCCAGTAGTATCGGCGCTCGACAGGGGGCCGGGGAGCTGTTTTTT

V gene: TRBV7-7
D gene: .
J gene: TRBJ2-3
clone size: .
CDR3 protein: CASSLTPGTDTQYF
CDR3 DNA: TGTGCCAGCAGCTTAACCCCGGGCACAGATACGCAGTATTTT

V gene: TRBV20-1
D gene: .
J gene: TRBJ2-2
clone size: .
CDR3 protein: CSASYPGELFF
CDR3 DNA: TGCAGTGCTAGCTACCCCGGGGAGCTGTTTTTT